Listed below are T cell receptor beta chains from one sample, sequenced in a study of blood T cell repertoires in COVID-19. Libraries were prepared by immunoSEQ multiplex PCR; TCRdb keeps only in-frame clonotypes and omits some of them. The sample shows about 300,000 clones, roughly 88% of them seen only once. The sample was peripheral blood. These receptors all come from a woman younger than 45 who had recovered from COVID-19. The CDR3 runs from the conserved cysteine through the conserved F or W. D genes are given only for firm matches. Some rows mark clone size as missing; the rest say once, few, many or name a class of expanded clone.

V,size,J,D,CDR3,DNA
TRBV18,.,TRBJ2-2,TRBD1,CASSPRTGSTGELFF,TGTGCCAGCTCACCGCGGACAGGGTCCACCGGGGAGCTGTTTTTT
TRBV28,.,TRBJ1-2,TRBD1,CASYGGGTGLANYGYTF,TGTGCCAGCTATGGGGGGGGGACAGGATTAGCTAACTATGGCTACACCTTC
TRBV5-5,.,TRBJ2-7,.,CASSLGADHEQYF,TGTGCCAGCAGCTTGGGGGCAGACCACGAGCAGTACTTC
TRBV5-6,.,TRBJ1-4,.,CASSLGQGFEKLFF,TGTGCCAGCAGCTTGGGTCAGGGGTTTGAAAAACTGTTTTTT
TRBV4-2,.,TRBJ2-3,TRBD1,CASSPLGRGSRADTQYF,TGTGCCAGCAGCCCTCTCGGCAGGGGGTCCCGCGCAGATACGCAGTATTTT
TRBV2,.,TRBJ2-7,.,CASRATGASYEQYF,TGTGCCAGCAGGGCGACAGGCGCCTCCTACGAGCAGTACTTC
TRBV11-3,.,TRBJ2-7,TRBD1,CASSSEGQGSYEQYF,TGTGCCAGCAGCTCTGAGGGACAGGGCTCCTACGAGCAGTACTTC
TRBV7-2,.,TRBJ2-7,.,CASSRGPGSYEQYF,TGTGCCAGCAGCAGGGGCCCCGGCTCCTACGAGCAGTACTTC
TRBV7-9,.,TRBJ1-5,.,CASSRDIQPQHF,TGTGCCAGCAGCCGGGATATACAGCCCCAGCATTTT
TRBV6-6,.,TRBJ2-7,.,CASSRDITFRGFEQYF,TGTGCCAGCAGTCGGGACATTACTTTCAGGGGCTTCGAGCAGTACTTC
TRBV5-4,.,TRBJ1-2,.,CASSLVGGVGGYTF,TGTGCCAGCAGCTTGGTGGGAGGGGTCGGTGGCTACACCTTC
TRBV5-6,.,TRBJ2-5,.,CASSLAGAQETQYF,TGTGCCAGCAGCTTAGCTGGGGCACAAGAGACCCAGTACTTC
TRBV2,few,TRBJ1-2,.,CASRTGRLTLTDYGYTF,TGTGCCAGCAGGACCGGGAGACTAACCCTAACAGACTATGGCTACACCTTC
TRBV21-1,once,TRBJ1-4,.,CASSLRGWNEKLFF,TGTGCCAGCAGCCTCAGGGGTTGGAATGAAAAACTGTTTTTT
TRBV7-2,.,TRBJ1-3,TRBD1,CASRDRGNTIYF,TGTGCCAGCAGGGACAGGGGAAACACCATATATTTT
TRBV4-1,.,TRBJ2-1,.,CASSPGGTNFYNEQFF,TGCGCCAGCAGCCCAGGAGGAACGAACTTCTACAATGAGCAGTTCTTC
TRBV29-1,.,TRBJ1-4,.,CSASRDEKLFF,TGCAGCGCCTCCAGGGATGAAAAACTGTTTTTT
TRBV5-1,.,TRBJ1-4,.,CASSLAPGNEKLFF,TGCGCCAGCAGCTTGGCCCCAGGGAATGAAAAACTGTTTTTT
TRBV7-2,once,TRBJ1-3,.,CASSLARQTQGNTIYF,TGTGCCAGCAGCTTAGCCCGACAGACCCAGGGAAACACCATATATTTT
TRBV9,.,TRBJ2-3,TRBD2,CASSVATSGGAPSTDTQYF,TGTGCCAGCAGCGTAGCTACGAGCGGGGGGGCCCCCAGCACAGATACGCAGTATTTT
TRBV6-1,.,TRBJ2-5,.,CASSDPTAQETQYF,TGTGCCAGCAGTGATCCGACAGCTCAAGAGACCCAGTACTTC
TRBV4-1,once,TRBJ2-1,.,CASSQVGGNEQFF,TGCGCCAGCAGCCAAGTAGGAGGGAATGAGCAGTTCTTC
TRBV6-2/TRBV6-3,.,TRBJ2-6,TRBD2,CASSYPRRLAGGSGANVLTF,TGTGCCAGCAGTTACCCACGCCGACTAGCGGGAGGCTCTGGGGCCAACGTCCTGACTTTC
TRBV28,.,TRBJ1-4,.,CASTQGTLDRGKLFF,TGTGCCAGCACCCAGGGGACCCTAGACCGCGGGAAACTGTTTTTT